This T cell receptor (beta chain) appears in the sequencing data of a study of CD8 T cells in ankylosing spondylitis. Molecular-barcoded quantitative 5'-RACE produced these TCR beta libraries. TCRdb processed the 5' RACE reads anew with MiXCR; each CDR3 protein has one entry. The repertoire holds some 130,000 distinct CDR3 sequences, with approximately 9.7% as singletons. Per the germline V gene, CDR1 is DFQATT and CDR2 is SNEGSKA (reference sequence). This CDR3 contains 13 residues. V dropped 0 bases and J dropped 6 bases, with 8 bases sitting between them. Concerning this clonotype itself: What it binds is not known.

Study observations and caveats: In reactive arthritis synovial fluid and blood, some motif variants had been reported before.

The chain links TRBV20-1 to TRBJ2-2, with D hard to call. The TCR sequence derives from a male donor with ankylosing spondylitis or in good health (not recorded which). Sequencing was carried out using blood, either unsorted or a sorted T cell fraction (not recorded which). CDR3 DNA: TGCAGTGCTAGAGATAGTGGGGCCGGGGAGCTGTTTTTT. Amino acid sequence: CSARDSGAGELFF.